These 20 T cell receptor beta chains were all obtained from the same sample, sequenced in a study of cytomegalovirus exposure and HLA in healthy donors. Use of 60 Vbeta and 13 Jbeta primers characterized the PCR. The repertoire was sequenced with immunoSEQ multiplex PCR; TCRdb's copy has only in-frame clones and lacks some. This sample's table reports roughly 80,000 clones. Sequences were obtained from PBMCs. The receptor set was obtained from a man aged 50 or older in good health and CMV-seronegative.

The chain's CDR3 is CASRRVGTGLTEAFF. The CDR3 DNA is TGTGCCAGTAGGAGGGTGGGGACAGGATTGACTGAAGCTTTCTTT. This rearrangement joins TRBV19 to TRBJ1-1; 8 nucleotides agree with TRBD1. J was trimmed by 5 bases and V by 6 bases; bases with no gene match: 11. The CDR3 length is 15 residues. The germline V gene has CDR1 LNHDA and CDR2 SQIVND (reference sequence).

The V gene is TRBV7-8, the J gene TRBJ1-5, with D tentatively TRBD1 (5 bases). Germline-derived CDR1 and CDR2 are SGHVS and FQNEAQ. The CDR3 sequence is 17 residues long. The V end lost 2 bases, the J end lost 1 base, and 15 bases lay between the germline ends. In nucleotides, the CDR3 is TGTGCCAGCAGCTTATTTGGTCTAGGGGCCAGCAATCAGCCCCAGCATTTT. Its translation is CASSLFGLGASNQPQHF.

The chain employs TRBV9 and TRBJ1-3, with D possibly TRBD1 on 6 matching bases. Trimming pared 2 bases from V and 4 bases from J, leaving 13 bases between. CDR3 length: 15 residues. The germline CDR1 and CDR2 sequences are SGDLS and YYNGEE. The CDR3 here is CASSVQGIAGNTIYF. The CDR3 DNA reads TGTGCCAGCAGCGTCCAGGGGATCGCGGGAAACACCATATATTTT.

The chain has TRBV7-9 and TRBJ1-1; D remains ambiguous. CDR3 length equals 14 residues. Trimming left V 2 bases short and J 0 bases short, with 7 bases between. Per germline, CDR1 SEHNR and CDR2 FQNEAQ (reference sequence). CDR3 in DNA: TGTGCCAGCAGCTTACCACTTATGAACACTGAAGCTTTCTTT. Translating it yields CASSLPLMNTEAFF.

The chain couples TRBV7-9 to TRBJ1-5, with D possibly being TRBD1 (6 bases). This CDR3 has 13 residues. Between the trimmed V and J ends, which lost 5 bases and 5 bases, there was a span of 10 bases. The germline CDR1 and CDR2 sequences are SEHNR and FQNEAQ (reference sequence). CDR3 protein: CASSQQGDQPQHF. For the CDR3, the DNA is TGTGCCAGCAGCCAACAGGGCGATCAGCCCCAGCATTTT. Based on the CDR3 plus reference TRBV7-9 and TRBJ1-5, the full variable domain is DTGVSQNPRHKITKRGQNVTFRCDPISEHNRLYWYRQTLGQGPEFLTYFQNEAQLEKSRLLSDRFSAERPKGSFSTLEIQRTEQGDSAMYLCASSQQGDQPQHFGDGTRLSIL.

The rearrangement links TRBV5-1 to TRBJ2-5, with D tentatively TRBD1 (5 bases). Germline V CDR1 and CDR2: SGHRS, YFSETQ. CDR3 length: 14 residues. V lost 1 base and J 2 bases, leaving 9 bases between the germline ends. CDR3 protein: CASSLYRQQETQYF. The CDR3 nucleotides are TGCGCCAGCAGCTTGTATCGACAGCAAGAGACCCAGTACTTC.

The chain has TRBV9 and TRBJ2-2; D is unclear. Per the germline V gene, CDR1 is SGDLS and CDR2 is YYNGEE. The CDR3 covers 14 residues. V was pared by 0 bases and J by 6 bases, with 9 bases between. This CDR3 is CASSVVMSSGELFF. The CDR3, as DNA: TGTGCCAGCAGCGTAGTAATGAGTTCCGGGGAGCTGTTTTTT.

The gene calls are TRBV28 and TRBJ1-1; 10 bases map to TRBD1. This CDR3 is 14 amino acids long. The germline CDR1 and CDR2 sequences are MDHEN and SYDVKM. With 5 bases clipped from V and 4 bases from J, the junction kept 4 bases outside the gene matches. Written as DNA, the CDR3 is TGTGCCAGCAGTCTGACAGGGGGCTTCACTGAAGCTTTCTTT. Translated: CASSLTGGFTEAFF.

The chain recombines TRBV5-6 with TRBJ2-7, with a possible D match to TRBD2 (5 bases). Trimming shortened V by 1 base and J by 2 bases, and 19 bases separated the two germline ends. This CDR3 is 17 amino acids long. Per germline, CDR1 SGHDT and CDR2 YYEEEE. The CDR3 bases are TGTGCCAGCAGCTTGCTCCCCGAGGGTGTCGGACCCTACGAGCAGTACTTC. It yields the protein CASSLLPEGVGPYEQYF. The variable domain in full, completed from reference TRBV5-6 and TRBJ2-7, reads DAGVTQSPTHLIKTRGQQVTLRCSPKSGHDTVSWYQQALGQGPQFIFQYYEEEERQRGNFPDRFSGHQFPNYSSELNVNALLLGDSALYLCASSLLPEGVGPYEQYFGPGTRLTVT.

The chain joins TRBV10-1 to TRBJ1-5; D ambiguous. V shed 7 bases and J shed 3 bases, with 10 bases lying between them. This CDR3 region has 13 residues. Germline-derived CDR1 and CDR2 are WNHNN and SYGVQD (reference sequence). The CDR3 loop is CASIGLINQPQHF. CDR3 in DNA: TGCGCCAGCATCGGACTAATCAATCAGCCCCAGCATTTT.

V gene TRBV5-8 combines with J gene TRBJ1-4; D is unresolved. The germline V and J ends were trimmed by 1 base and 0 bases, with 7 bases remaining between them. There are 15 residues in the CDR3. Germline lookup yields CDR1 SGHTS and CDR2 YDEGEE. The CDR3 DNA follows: TGTGCCAGCAGCTTGTATGTAGCAACTAATGAAAAACTGTTTTTT. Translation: CASSLYVATNEKLFF.

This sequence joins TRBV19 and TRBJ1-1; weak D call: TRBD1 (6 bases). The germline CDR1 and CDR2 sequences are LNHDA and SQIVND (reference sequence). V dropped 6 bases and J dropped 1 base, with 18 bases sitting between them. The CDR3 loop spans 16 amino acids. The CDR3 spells CASSIGGARENTEAFF. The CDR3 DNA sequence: TGTGCCAGTAGCATTGGGGGGGCCAGAGAGAACACTGAAGCTTTCTTT.

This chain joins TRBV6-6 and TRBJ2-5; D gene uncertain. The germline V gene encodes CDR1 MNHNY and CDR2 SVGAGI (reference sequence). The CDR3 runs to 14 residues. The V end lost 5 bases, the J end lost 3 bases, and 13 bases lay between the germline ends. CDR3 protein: CASSTRSRKETQYF. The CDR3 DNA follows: TGTGCCAGCAGTACCCGGTCGAGAAAAGAGACCCAGTACTTC.

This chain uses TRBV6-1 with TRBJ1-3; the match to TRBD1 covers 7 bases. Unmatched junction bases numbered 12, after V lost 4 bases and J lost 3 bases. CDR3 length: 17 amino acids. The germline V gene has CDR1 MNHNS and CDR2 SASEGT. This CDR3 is CASSVPTGVQDGNTIYF. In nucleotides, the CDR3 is TGTGCCAGCAGTGTTCCCACAGGGGTTCAAGATGGAAACACCATATATTTT.

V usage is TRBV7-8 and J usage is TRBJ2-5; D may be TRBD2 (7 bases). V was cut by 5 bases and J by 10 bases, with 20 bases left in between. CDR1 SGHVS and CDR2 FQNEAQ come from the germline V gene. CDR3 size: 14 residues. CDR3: CASSLSGGPSYQYF. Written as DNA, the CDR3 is TGTGCCAGCAGCCTCTCGGGGGGCCCTAGCTACCAGTACTTC.

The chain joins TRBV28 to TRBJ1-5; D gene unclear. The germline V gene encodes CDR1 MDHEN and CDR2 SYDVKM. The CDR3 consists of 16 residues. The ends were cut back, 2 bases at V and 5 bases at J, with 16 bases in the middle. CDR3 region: CASSLTPAEPHQPQHF. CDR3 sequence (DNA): TGTGCCAGCAGTTTAACCCCAGCGGAGCCACATCAGCCCCAGCATTTT.

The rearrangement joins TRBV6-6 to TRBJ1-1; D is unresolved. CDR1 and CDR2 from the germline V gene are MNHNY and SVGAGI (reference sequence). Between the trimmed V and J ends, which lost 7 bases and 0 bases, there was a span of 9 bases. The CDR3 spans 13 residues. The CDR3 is CASIPRVNTEAFF. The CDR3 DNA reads TGTGCCAGCATTCCCCGGGTGAACACTGAAGCTTTCTTT.

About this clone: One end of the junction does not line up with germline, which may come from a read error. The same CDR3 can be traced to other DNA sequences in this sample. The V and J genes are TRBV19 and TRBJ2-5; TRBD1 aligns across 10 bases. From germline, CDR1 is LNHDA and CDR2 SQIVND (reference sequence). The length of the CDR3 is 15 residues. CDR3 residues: CASRKGQGIGETQYF. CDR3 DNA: TGCGCCAGTCGCAAGGGACAGGGGATCGGAGAGACCCAGTACTTC.

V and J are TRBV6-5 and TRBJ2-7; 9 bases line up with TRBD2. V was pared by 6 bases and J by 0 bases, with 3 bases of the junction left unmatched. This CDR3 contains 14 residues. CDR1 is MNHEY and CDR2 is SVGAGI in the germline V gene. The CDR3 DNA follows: TGTGCCAGCAGCCTTAGCGGGGGCTCCTACGAGCAGTACTTC. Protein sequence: CASSLSGGSYEQYF.

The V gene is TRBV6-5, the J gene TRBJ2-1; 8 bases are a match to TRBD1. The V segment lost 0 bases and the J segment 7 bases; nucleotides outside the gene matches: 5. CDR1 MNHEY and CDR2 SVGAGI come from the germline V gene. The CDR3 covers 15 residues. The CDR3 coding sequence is TGTGCCAGCAGTTACTCCAATACAGGGGGTAATGAGCAGTTCTTC. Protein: CASSYSNTGGNEQFF.